Sequencing of this TCR beta chain was carried out in a study of cytomegalovirus exposure and HLA in healthy donors. The CDR3 is 15 residues long. Deletions cut 5 bases from V and 3 bases from J, with 17 bases between. Generated by immunoSEQ multiplex PCR, the TCRdb table keeps only in-frame clones and is missing some. The sample lists about 110,000 clones, approximately 90% occurring once. The specimen sequenced was PBMCs. This sequence originates from a woman aged 18-29 years in good health and CMV-seropositive. V gene TRBV23-1 combines with J gene TRBJ2-7; perhaps TRBD2 as D (7 bases). TRBV23-1 counts as an open reading frame of uncertain function. CDR3 amino acids: CASSNRCGGGYEQYF. The CDR3 DNA is TGCGCCAGCAGTAACCGGTGCGGGGGCGGCTACGAGCAGTACTTC.